This TCR beta chain came from a study of T-cell reconstitution after alpha-beta-depleted transplantation in children. CDR3 length: 16 residues. CDR1 is MDHEN and CDR2 is SYDVKM in the germline V gene. J lost 4 bases, V lost 3 bases, and 12 bases had no gene match. Unique molecular identifiers were used to barcode this TCRbeta library. Via MiXCR, TCRdb re-called the PCR reads, giving one row per CDR3 protein. The data show more than 200,000 distinct CDR3 sequences, more than 20% seen once. This clonotype occurred a few times. The antigen remains unidentified. Regarding the study as a whole: Expanded graft clones numbering several hundred reportedly gave rise to alpha-beta T cells about two months after transplant.

Material: PBMCs, obtained before TCRalphabeta/CD19-depleted stem cell transplant. The TCR sequence derives from a girl aged 2-10 years with Fanconi anemia, due to receive a stem cell transplant. The chain recombines TRBV28 with TRBJ2-7; 7 bases agree with TRBD1. CDR3 nucleotides: TGTGCCAGCAGTTTCCACCGACAGGGCCCCCCTTACGAGCAGTACTTC. Its translation: CASSFHRQGPPYEQYF. Complete variable domain (other parts from reference TRBV28 and TRBJ2-7): DVKVTQSSRYLVKRTGEKVFLECVQDMDHENMFWYRQDPGLGLRLIYFSYDVKMKEKGDIPEGYSVSREKKERFSLILESASTNQTSMYLCASSFHRQGPPYEQYFGPGTRLTVT.